The clone carrying this T cell receptor beta chain was seen a few times. Unique molecular identifiers were used to barcode this TCRbeta library. TCRdb analysed the PCR reads with MiXCR anew, one entry per CDR3 protein. This table holds hundreds of thousands of distinct CDR3 sequences, 13% found once. The trim removed 5 bases at V and 5 bases at J, leaving 8 bases unmatched. The CDR3 totals 14 residues. Per the germline V gene, CDR1 is KGHSH and CDR2 is LQKENI. The data were taken from a study of T-cell reconstitution after alpha-beta-depleted transplantation in children. The chain combines TRBV18 with TRBJ1-1, with TRBD1 identical over 7 bases. The receptor's source is a girl aged 2 to 10 with congenital amegakaryocytic thrombocytopenia, due to receive a stem cell transplant. The sequenced sample was PBMCs, obtained before TCRalphabeta/CD19-depleted stem cell transplant. CDR3 sequence reads: CASSAGTVGTEAFF. In nucleotides, the CDR3 is TGTGCCAGCTCAGCCGGGACAGTGGGAACTGAAGCTTTCTTT. Drawing the rest from reference TRBV18 and TRBJ1-1, the complete variable domain is NAGVMQNPRHLVRRRGQEARLRCSPMKGHSHVYWYRQLPEEGLKFMVYLQKENIIDESGMPKERFSAEFPKEGPSILRIQQVVRGDSAAYFCASSAGTVGTEAFFGQGTRLTVV.